A single sample is the source of the 10 T cell receptor beta chains below, sequenced in a study of T-cell reconstitution after alpha-beta-depleted transplantation in children (dated by TCRdb to about 2016). Libraries were made using PCR. The run used an Illumina HiSeq 2500. TCR libraries were prepared with molecular barcoding, using unique molecular identifiers to normalize TCRbeta repertoire quantification. TCRdb ran its own pipeline on the public reads, namely fastp trimming at Q25 and MiXCR clone calling, and kept in-frame beta chains. Duplicate CDR3 protein sequences are folded into a single record with the most common DNA and genes. The sample table contains some 300,000 distinct CDR3 sequences; only one count was recorded for 10% of them. The ten largest clonotypes hold around 7.5% of the sample. The treatment or condition label, read with the paper, signifies: allogeneic hematopoietic cell transplantation with graft depleted of TCRalphabeta T cells and CD19 B cells.

The sample in question was PBMCs, obtained before TCRalphabeta/CD19-depleted stem cell transplant. All receptors derive from a boy in the first two years of life with acute myeloid leukemia, due to receive a stem cell transplant.

The chain recombines TRBV10-3 with TRBJ1-5; D call uncertain. Germline V gene lookup returns CDR1 ENHRY and CDR2 SYGVKD. With 2 bases removed from V and 0 bases from J, the gap between germline ends came to 5 bases. This CDR3 is 14 amino acids long. The CDR3 sequence: CAISETYSNQPQHF. As DNA, the CDR3 is TGTGCCATCAGTGAGACTTATAGCAATCAGCCCCAGCATTTT.

With respect to this clonotype: A read error is possible here, since a much larger clone lies one base away. The conserved phenylalanine or tryptophan is not found at the CDR3 terminus, so this likely reflects a read error. This chain connects TRBV4-2 to TRBJ2-2; unclear D gene. The CDR3 consists of 14 residues. The V end was cut by 1 base, the J end by 5 bases, with 8 bases between. From germline, CDR1 is LGHNA and CDR2 YNFKEQ. CDR3 bases: TGTGCCAGCAGCCAAGGACCGGCGACCGGGGAGCTGTTTTCT. Its protein product is CASSQGPATGELFS.

Many counts were recorded for this clonotype. The J gene is TRBJ2-1, the V gene TRBV7-9, with D tentatively TRBD2 (5 bases). This CDR3 is built from 15 residues. Trimming left V 5 bases short and J 13 bases short, with 24 bases between. Germline assignment: CDR1 SEHNR and CDR2 FQNEAQ (reference sequence). CDR3 nucleotides: TGTGCCAGCAGCCCACCATTAAGCGGTGCTAGGGAACAGTTCTTC. Protein product: CASSPPLSGAREQFF.

In its sample, this clonotype was seen many times. This chain joins TRBV12-3 or TRBV12-4 and TRBJ2-5, with 7 bases lining up with TRBD1. J was trimmed by 8 bases and V by 2 bases; bases with no gene match: 8. The CDR3 is 14 residues long. The CDR3 DNA follows: TGTGCCAGCAGTTTATCCCAGGACAGGAGCACCCAGTACTTC. This codes for CASSLSQDRSTQYF.

This clonotype was seen many times. This rearrangement joins TRBV15 to TRBJ2-1; TRBD2 matches 10 bases. This CDR3 has 16 residues. The V and J ends lost 6 bases and 9 bases, in that order; junction bases with no gene match: 14. Per the germline V gene, CDR1 is LNHNV and CDR2 is YYDKDF (reference sequence). The CDR3 loop reads CATRDGEREGPFEQFF. The CDR3 DNA follows: TGTGCCACCAGAGACGGGGAGCGGGAGGGCCCTTTTGAGCAGTTCTTC.

This clonotype was counted ten times or more. The rearrangement links TRBV3-1 to TRBJ2-3; D perhaps matches TRBD2 (7 bases). Germline CDR1 LGHDT, CDR2 YNNKEL (reference sequence). Trimming pared 0 bases from V and 0 bases from J, leaving 16 bases between. The CDR3 spans 18 residues. CDR3 DNA sequence: TGTGCCAGCAGCCAAGATATAGGGGGGGCCGCTAGCACAGATACGCAGTATTTT. This codes for CASSQDIGGAASTDTQYF.

The chain links TRBV24-1 to TRBJ2-7; 8 bases are shared with TRBD1. CDR1 is KGHDR, CDR2 SFDVKD, per germline. The CDR3 has 13 residues. With 5 bases clipped from V and 4 bases from J, the junction kept 3 bases outside the gene matches. CDR3 sequence (DNA): TGTGCCACCAGTGCGCAGGGGGCATACGAGCAGTACTTC. Amino acids: CATSAQGAYEQYF.

This clonotype appeared many times. The V gene is TRBV19, the J gene TRBJ2-1, with 9 nucleotides matching TRBD1. The V gene end was trimmed by 3 bases and the J gene end by 3 bases; junction bases not matched to a gene: 0. CDR3 length: 14 amino acids. Germline assignment: CDR1 LNHDA and CDR2 SQIVND (reference sequence). CDR3 bases: TGTGCCAGTAGTATGGGACAGGGCTACAATGAGCAGTTCTTC. Translating gives CASSMGQGYNEQFF. Combining the CDR3 with reference TRBV19 and TRBJ2-1 gives the whole variable domain DGGITQSPKYLFRKEGQNVTLSCEQNLNHDAMYWYRQDPGQGLRLIYYSQIVNDFQKGDIAEGYSVSREKKESFPLTVTSAQKNPTAFYLCASSMGQGYNEQFFGPGTRLTVL.

Ten or more counts support this clonotype. The junction and the germline gene differ at one end; a read error may be behind it. V gene TRBV12-3 or TRBV12-4 combines with J gene TRBJ2-2, with 8 bases matching TRBD2. The CDR3 covers 14 residues. The CDR3 DNA sequence: TGTGCCAGCACTTTAGCGGGACGGGTCGGGGAGCTGTTTTTT. This encodes CASTLAGRVGELFF.

This chain joins TRBV3-1 and TRBJ2-7; no definite D call. This CDR3 comprises 13 residues. The V end was cut by 5 bases, the J end by 6 bases, with 14 bases between. CDR1 is LGHDT, CDR2 YNNKEL, per germline (reference sequence). CDR3 DNA sequence: TGTGCCAGCAGCGAAGTGTTGAGCACCGAGCAGTACTTC. This codes for CASSEVLSTEQYF.